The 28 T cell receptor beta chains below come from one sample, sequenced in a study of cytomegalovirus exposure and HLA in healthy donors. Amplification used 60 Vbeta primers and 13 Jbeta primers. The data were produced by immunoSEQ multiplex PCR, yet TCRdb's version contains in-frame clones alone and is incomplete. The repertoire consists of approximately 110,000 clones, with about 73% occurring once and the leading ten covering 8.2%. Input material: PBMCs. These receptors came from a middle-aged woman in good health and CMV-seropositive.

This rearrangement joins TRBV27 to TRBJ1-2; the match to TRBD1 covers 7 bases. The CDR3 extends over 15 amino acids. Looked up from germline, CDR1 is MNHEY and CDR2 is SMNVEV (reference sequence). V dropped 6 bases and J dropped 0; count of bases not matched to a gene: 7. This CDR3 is CASRTGFPSNYGYTF. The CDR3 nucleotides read TGTGCCAGCAGGACAGGGTTCCCCTCTAACTATGGCTACACCTTC.

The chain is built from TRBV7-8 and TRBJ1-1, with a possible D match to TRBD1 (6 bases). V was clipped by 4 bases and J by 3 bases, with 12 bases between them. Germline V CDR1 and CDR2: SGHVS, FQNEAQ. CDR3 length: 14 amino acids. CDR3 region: CASSYTGRDTEAFF. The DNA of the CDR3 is TGTGCCAGCAGCTATACAGGGAGGGACACTGAAGCTTTCTTT.

The CDR3 DNA reads TGCGCCAGCAGCCAAGATATCGGGCTAGCGGGGGGGCGTGAGGCCGGGGAGCTGTTTTTT. Encoded protein: CASSQDIGLAGGREAGELFF. The gene calls are TRBV4-3 and TRBJ2-2, with 12 bases identical to TRBD2. V was clipped by 0 bases and J by 6 bases; unmatched bases: 14. Germline CDR1 and CDR2: LGHNA and YSLEER. The CDR3 extends over 20 amino acids.

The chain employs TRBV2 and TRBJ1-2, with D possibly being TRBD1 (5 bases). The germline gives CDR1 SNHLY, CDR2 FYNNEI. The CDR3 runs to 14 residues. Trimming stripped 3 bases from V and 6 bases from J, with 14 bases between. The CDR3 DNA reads TGTGCCAGCAGTGACATCTTAGACAGCCATGGCTACACCTTC. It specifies CASSDILDSHGYTF.

The CDR3 reads CASSRGTGGEGNTIYF. The CDR3, as DNA: TGTGCCAGCAGCCGCGGGACAGGGGGCGAGGGGAACACCATATATTTT. The genes are TRBV5-4 and TRBJ1-3; TRBD1 matches 12 bases. V shed 4 bases and J 7 bases; nucleotides not matched to a gene: 9. CDR1 SGHNT and CDR2 YYREEE come from the germline V gene (reference sequence). The CDR3 totals 16 residues.

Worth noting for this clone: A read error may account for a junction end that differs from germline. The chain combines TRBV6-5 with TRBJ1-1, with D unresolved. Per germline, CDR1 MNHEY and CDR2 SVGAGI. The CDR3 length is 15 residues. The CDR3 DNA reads TGTGCCAGCAGTTACTTACCGGGAGGGAACGCTGAAGCTTTCTTT. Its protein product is CASSYLPGGNAEAFF.

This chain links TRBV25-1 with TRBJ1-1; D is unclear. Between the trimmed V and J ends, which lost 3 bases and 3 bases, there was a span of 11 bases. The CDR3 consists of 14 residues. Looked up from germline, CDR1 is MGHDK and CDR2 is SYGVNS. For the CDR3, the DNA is TGTGCCAGCAGTGATGCGTCGTCGGACACTGAAGCTTTCTTT. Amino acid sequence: CASSDASSDTEAFF.

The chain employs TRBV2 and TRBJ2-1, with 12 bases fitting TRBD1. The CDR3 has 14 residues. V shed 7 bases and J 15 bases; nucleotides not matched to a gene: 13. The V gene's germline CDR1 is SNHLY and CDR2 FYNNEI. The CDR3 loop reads CASTVWRDRGRPFF. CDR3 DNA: TGTGCCAGCACTGTGTGGCGGGACAGGGGGCGACCGTTCTTC.

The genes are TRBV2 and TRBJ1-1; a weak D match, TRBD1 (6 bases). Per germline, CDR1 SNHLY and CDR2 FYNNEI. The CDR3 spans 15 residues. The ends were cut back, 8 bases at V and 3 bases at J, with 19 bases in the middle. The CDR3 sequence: CASGSRTGKDTEAFF. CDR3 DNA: TGTGCCAGCGGATCCCGTACAGGGAAAGACACTGAAGCTTTCTTT.

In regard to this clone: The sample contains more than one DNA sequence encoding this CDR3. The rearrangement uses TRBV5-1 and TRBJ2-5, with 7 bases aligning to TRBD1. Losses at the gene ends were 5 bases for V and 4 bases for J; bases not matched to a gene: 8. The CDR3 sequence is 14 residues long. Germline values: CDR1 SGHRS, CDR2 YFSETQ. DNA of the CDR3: TGCGCCAGCAGTCTACAGGGGCGGCGAGAGACCCAGTACTTC. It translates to CASSLQGRRETQYF. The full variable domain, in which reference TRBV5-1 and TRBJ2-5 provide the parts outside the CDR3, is KAGVTQTPRYLIKTRGQQVTLSCSPISGHRSVSWYQQTPGQGLQFLFEYFSETQRNKGNFPGRFSGRQFSNSRSEMNVSTLELGDSALYLCASSLQGRRETQYFGPGTRLLVL.

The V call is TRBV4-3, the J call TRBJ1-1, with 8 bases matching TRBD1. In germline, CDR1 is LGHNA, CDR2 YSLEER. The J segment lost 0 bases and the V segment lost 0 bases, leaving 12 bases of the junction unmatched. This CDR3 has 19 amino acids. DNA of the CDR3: TGCGCCAGCAGCCAAGAGTTCTACGACAGGGGAGGAATGAACACTGAAGCTTTCTTT. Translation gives CASSQEFYDRGGMNTEAFF.

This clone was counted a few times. In nucleotides, the CDR3 is TGTGCCAGCAGCGTAGATGTAGACACCGGGGAGCTGTTTTTT. Translating gives CASSVDVDTGELFF. V is TRBV9 and J is TRBJ2-2; D is ambiguous. The V gene lost 0 bases and the J gene lost 3 bases, with 6 bases spanning the gap. This CDR3 contains 14 residues. CDR1 is SGDLS and CDR2 is YYNGEE in the germline V gene.

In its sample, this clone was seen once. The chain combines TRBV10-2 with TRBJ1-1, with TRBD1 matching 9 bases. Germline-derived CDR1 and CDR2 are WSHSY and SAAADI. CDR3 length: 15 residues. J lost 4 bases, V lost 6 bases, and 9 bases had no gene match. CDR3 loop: CASRNRDRVRTEAFF. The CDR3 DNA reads TGCGCCAGCAGGAACCGGGACAGGGTCCGCACTGAAGCTTTCTTT.

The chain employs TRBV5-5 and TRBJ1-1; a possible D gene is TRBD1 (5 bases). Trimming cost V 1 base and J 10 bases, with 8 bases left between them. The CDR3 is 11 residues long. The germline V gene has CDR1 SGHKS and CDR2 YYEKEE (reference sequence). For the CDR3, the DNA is TGTGCCAGCAGCTTGCCGGGGGTAGCTTTCTTT. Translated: CASSLPGVAFF.

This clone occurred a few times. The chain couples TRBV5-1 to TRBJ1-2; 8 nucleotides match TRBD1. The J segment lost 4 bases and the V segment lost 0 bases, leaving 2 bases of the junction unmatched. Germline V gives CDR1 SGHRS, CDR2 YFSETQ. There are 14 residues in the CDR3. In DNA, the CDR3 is TGCGCCAGCAGCTTGGATACAGGGGGCTATGGCTACACCTTC. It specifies CASSLDTGGYGYTF.

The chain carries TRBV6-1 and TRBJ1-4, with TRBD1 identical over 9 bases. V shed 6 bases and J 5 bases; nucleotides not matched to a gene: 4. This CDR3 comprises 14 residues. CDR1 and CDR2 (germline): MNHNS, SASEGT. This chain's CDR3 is CASRTGTGNEKLFF. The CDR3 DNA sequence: TGTGCCAGCAGGACCGGGACAGGGAATGAAAAACTGTTTTTT.

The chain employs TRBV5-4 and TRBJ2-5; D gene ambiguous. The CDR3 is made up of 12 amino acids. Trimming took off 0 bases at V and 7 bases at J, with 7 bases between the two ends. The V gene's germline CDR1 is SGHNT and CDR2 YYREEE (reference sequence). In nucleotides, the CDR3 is TGTGCCAGCAGCTTGGATGGGCCGACCCAGTACTTC. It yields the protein CASSLDGPTQYF.

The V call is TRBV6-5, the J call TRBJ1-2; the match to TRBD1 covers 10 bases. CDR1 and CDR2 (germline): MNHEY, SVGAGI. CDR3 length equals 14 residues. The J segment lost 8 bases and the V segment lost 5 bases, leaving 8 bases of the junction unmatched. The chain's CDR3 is CASSMGQGPIGYTF. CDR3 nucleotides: TGTGCCAGCAGTATGGGACAGGGGCCAATCGGCTACACCTTC.

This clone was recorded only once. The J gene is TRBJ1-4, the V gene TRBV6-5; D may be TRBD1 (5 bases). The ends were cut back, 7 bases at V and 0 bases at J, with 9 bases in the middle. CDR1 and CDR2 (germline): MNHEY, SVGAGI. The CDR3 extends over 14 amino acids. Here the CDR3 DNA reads TGTGCCAGCACCACGGGGGCAACTAATGAAAAACTGTTTTTT. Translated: CASTTGATNEKLFF.

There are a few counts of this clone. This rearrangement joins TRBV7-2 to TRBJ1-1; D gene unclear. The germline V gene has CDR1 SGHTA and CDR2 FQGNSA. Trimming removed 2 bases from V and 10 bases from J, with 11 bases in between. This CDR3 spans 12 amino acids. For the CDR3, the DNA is TGTGCCAGCAGCTTACCTAACCCAATAGCTTTCTTT. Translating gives CASSLPNPIAFF.

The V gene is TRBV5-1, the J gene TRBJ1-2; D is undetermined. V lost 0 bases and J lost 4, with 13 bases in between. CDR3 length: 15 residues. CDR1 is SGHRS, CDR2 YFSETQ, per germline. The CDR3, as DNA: TGCGCCAGCAGCTTGGCCCCTACAGAAGCCTATGGCTACACCTTC. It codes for CASSLAPTEAYGYTF.

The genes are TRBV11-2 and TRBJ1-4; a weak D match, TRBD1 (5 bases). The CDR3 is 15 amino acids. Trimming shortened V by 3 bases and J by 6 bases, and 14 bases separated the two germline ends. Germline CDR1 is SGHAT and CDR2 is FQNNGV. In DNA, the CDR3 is TGTGCCAGCAGCTTCACGGGGGATCTCTATGAAAAACTGTTTTTT. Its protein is CASSFTGDLYEKLFF.

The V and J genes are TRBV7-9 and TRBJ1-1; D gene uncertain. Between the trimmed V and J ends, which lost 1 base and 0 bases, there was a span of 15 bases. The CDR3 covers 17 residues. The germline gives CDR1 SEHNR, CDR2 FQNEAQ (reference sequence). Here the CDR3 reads CASSLERTSDMNTEAFF. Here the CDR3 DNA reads TGTGCCAGCAGCTTAGAACGGACTTCAGATATGAACACTGAAGCTTTCTTT.

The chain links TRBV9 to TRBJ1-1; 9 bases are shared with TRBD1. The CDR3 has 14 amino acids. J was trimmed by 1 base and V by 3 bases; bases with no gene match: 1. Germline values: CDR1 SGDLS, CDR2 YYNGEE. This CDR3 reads CASSATGGNTEAFF. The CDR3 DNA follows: TGTGCCAGCAGCGCGACAGGGGGGAACACTGAAGCTTTCTTT.

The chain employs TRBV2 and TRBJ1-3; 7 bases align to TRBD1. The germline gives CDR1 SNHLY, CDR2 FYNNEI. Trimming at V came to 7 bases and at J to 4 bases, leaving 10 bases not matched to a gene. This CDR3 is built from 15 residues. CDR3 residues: CASTIGQGVGNTIYF. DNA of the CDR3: TGTGCCAGCACGATCGGGCAGGGGGTCGGAAACACCATATATTTT.

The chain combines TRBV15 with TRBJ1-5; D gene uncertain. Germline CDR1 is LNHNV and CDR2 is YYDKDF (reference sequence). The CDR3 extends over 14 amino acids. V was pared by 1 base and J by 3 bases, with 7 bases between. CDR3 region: CATSRGHTNQPQHF. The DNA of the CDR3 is TGTGCCACCAGCAGAGGACACACCAATCAGCCCCAGCATTTT. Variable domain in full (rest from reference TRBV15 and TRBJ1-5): DAMVIQNPRYQVTQFGKPVTLSCSQTLNHNVMYWYQQKSSQAPKLLFHYYDKDFNNEADTPDNFQSRRPNTSFCFLDIRSPGLGDTAMYLCATSRGHTNQPQHFGDGTRLSIL.

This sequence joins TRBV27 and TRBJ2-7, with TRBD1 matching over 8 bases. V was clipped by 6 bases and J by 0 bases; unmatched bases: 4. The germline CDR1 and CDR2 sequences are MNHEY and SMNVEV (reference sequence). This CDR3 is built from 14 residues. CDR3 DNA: TGTGCCAGCAGACAGGACAGGGTCTCCTACGAGCAGTACTTC. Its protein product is CASRQDRVSYEQYF.

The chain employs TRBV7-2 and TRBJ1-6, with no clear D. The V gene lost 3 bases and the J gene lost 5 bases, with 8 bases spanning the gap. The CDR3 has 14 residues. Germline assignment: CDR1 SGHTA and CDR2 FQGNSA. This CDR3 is CASSFNRDNSPLHF. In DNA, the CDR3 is TGTGCCAGCAGCTTCAACAGAGATAATTCACCCCTCCACTTT.